This T cell receptor beta chain was captured in a study of CXCR3-negative and CXCR3-positive naive CD8 T cells. Points on this clonotype: The antigen remains undetermined.

In germline, CDR1 is MDHEN, CDR2 SYDVKM. The CDR3 has 15 residues. Researchers prepared the TRB cDNA libraries using 5' RACE with UMI labels. Following a re-call of the 5' RACE reads, TCRdb has one entry per CDR3 protein and lacks DNA. With some 140,000 distinct CDR3 sequences in the sample, the ten largest clones hold 0.45% to 0.6%. General study results and limits: Comparably high diversity was seen in both naive subsets, and much lower diversity in memory CD8+ cells. CXCR3 expression partially decreased after cryopreservation; most assays used fresh PBMCs. Naive cells positive for CXCR3 carried more hydrophobic TRB CDR3s than CXCR3-negative ones. Naive cells used TRBV-TRBJ genes in much the same way whether CXCR3-negative or CXCR3-positive; memory cells did not. Between one naive subset and the other, surface CD5 was comparable, and TCR strength was inferred from TRB CDR3 properties.

Sequenced material: naive CXCR3+ CD8+ T cells from blood. Subset denoted: CD45RO-CCR7+CD27+CD95- naive CD8+ T cells expressing CXCR3 (TNR3+). J is TRBJ2-1 and V is TRBV28; TCRdb's D gene call, TRBD2, goes unchecked for lack of DNA. This sequence was found in a human donor in good health. Some clones in this sample may be carry-over from other donors' samples. Here the CDR3 reads CASSPQGLAGIEQFF.